This TCR beta chain stems from a study of T cells in women clearing cervical HPV infection. Overall study context: Controls gave blood once infection was undetectable; cases at lesion identification.

Profiled with immunoSEQ multiplex PCR; TCRdb holds only in-frame clones, not every one. Its table records under 45,000 clones. V was clipped by 3 bases and J by 0 bases, with 8 bases between them. Per the germline V gene, CDR1 is SEHNR and CDR2 is FQNEAQ (reference sequence). The CDR3 sequence is 14 residues long. As for this clone: The antigen remains undetermined. The read ends 3 residues shy of where the CDR3 ends; the end is completed using the germline J gene.

Study observations and caveats: Associations may precede or follow infection; HPV-specific or memory T cells were not isolated.

The chain combines TRBV7-9 with TRBJ1-1; D call uncertain. Sequencing used blood buffy coat. The TCR comes from a woman aged 18 to 75 with a cervical HPV16 infection that either progressed to CIN3+ or cleared (not recorded which). CDR3 protein: CASSFSVLNTEAFF. The sequenced part of the CDR3 DNA is TGTGCCAGCAGCTTTTCGGTACTGAACACTGAA.